Listed below are T cell receptor beta chains from one sample, sequenced in a study of PD-L1 blockade in urothelial cancer. Only in-frame clones appear in the TCRdb table, and some are missing; sequencing was by immunoSEQ multiplex PCR. The sample lists 50,000 or so clones, approximately 80% seen once, with approximately 1.3% in the top ten. The sequenced sample was PBMCs, obtained around atezolizumab (anti-PD-L1) treatment. The receptors stem from a man aged 50-59 years with urothelial cancer. Each CDR3 is given with its conserved first and last residue. Each record gives: J gene, V gene, clone size, D gene, CDR3 DNA, CDR3 protein. A D gene is named only where the DNA matches it firmly. Clone size is shown for a subset of rows, as once, few, many or a class of expanded clone.

J gene: TRBJ2-3
V gene: TRBV5-6
clone size: -
D gene: TRBD2
CDR3 DNA: TGTGCCAGCAGCCCGCTGGGTAGCGGGAGAACAGATACGCAGTATTTT
CDR3 protein: CASSPLGSGRTDTQYF

J gene: TRBJ1-5
V gene: TRBV2
clone size: few
D gene: -
CDR3 DNA: TGTGCCAGCGGTAATCAATTCACCCTAAATGGAGACTATAGCAATCAGCCCCAGCATTTT
CDR3 protein: CASGNQFTLNGDYSNQPQHF

J gene: TRBJ2-1
V gene: TRBV12-5
clone size: -
D gene: TRBD2
CDR3 DNA: TGTGCTAGTGGTTTGCCGGGAGGTACCTACAATGAGCAGTTCTTC
CDR3 protein: CASGLPGGTYNEQFF

J gene: TRBJ2-1
V gene: TRBV6-6
clone size: -
D gene: TRBD2
CDR3 DNA: TGTGCCAGCAGACCCCTCCCTAGCGGGAAAGTGAATGAGCAGTTCTTC
CDR3 protein: CASRPLPSGKVNEQFF

J gene: TRBJ2-7
V gene: TRBV5-5
clone size: -
D gene: TRBD2
CDR3 DNA: TGTGCCAGCAGCTTTTCGGGGGGGGGAGCCTACGAGCAGTACTTC
CDR3 protein: CASSFSGGGAYEQYF

J gene: TRBJ2-7
V gene: TRBV10-3
clone size: -
D gene: TRBD1
CDR3 DNA: TGTGCCACCAGGACAGGGGTTTACGAGCAGTACTTC
CDR3 protein: CATRTGVYEQYF

J gene: TRBJ2-1
V gene: TRBV25-1
clone size: -
D gene: TRBD1
CDR3 DNA: TGTGCCAGCAGTGAATTTCCCAGGGGGCACAACAATGAGCAGTTCTTC
CDR3 protein: CASSEFPRGHNNEQFF

J gene: TRBJ1-6
V gene: TRBV9
clone size: few
D gene: -
CDR3 DNA: TGTGCCAGCAGCGTAGGTCAGGGGTATAATTCACCCCTCCACTTT
CDR3 protein: CASSVGQGYNSPLHF

J gene: TRBJ1-5
V gene: TRBV10-1
clone size: few
D gene: -
CDR3 DNA: TGCGCCAGCAGCAGTAATCAGCCCCAGCATTTT
CDR3 protein: CASSSNQPQHF

J gene: TRBJ2-5
V gene: TRBV27
clone size: -
D gene: TRBD1
CDR3 DNA: TGTGCCAGCAGTTGGACAGGGGAGGGGGAGACCCAGTACTTC
CDR3 protein: CASSWTGEGETQYF

J gene: TRBJ2-7
V gene: TRBV29-1
clone size: -
D gene: -
CDR3 DNA: TGCAGCGTTGGTGCAGGCCGCTCCTACGAGCAGTACTTC
CDR3 protein: CSVGAGRSYEQYF

J gene: TRBJ2-7
V gene: TRBV6-6
clone size: -
D gene: -
CDR3 DNA: TGTGCCAGCAGTTCCCAGAACTACGAGCAGTACTTC
CDR3 protein: CASSSQNYEQYF

J gene: TRBJ2-5
V gene: TRBV15
clone size: -
D gene: TRBD1
CDR3 DNA: TGTGCCACCAGCAGAGAGGGACAGGGGGCTACCTATTTCGAAGAGACCCAGTACTTC
CDR3 protein: CATSREGQGATYFEETQYF

J gene: TRBJ1-3
V gene: TRBV11-2
clone size: medium-sized
D gene: -
CDR3 DNA: TGTGCCAGCAGCTTAGACCACCGCCCAGGGACTGGAAACACCATATATTTT
CDR3 protein: CASSLDHRPGTGNTIYF

J gene: TRBJ2-7
V gene: TRBV4-3
clone size: -
D gene: TRBD1
CDR3 DNA: TGCGCCAGCAGCCGGACAGGCACCTACGAGCAGTACTTC
CDR3 protein: CASSRTGTYEQYF

J gene: TRBJ1-5
V gene: TRBV19
clone size: few
D gene: -
CDR3 DNA: TGTGCCAGTGACAGTGGAAGCAATCAGCCCCAGCATTTT
CDR3 protein: CASDSGSNQPQHF

J gene: TRBJ1-4
V gene: TRBV5-6
clone size: -
D gene: TRBD1
CDR3 DNA: TGTGCCAGCAGCACCGGGACAGGGGGCCTTAATGAAAAACTGTTTTTT
CDR3 protein: CASSTGTGGLNEKLFF

J gene: TRBJ1-2
V gene: TRBV5-1
clone size: -
D gene: -
CDR3 DNA: TGCGCCAGCAGCTTGGACCGCTCTCTTAAGACAGCTAACTATGGCTACACCTTC
CDR3 protein: CASSLDRSLKTANYGYTF

J gene: TRBJ1-1
V gene: TRBV10-3
clone size: -
D gene: -
CDR3 DNA: TGTGCCATCAGTGTGACTGAGATGAACACTGAAGCTTTCTTT
CDR3 protein: CAISVTEMNTEAFF

J gene: TRBJ1-2
V gene: TRBV12-5
clone size: -
D gene: -
CDR3 DNA: TGTGCTAGTGGTTTAAACCTATATGGCTACACCTTC
CDR3 protein: CASGLNLYGYTF

J gene: TRBJ2-2
V gene: TRBV27
clone size: -
D gene: TRBD2
CDR3 DNA: TGTGCCAGCACTATACTCGGGGGGTCCGGGGAGCTGTTTTTT
CDR3 protein: CASTILGGSGELFF

J gene: TRBJ2-2
V gene: TRBV29-1
clone size: -
D gene: TRBD2
CDR3 DNA: TGCAGCGTAGCGGGACTAGCGGGGGCGAACACCGGGGAGCTGTTTTTT
CDR3 protein: CSVAGLAGANTGELFF

J gene: TRBJ2-7
V gene: TRBV28
clone size: -
D gene: -
CDR3 DNA: TGTGCCAGCAGTTCCCCTTGGGGACTCTCCTACGAGCAGTACTTC
CDR3 protein: CASSSPWGLSYEQYF

J gene: TRBJ1-6
V gene: TRBV30
clone size: few
D gene: -
CDR3 DNA: TGTGCCTGGAGCTGGCAGGGCGATAATTCACCCCTCCACTTT
CDR3 protein: CAWSWQGDNSPLHF

J gene: TRBJ2-3
V gene: TRBV18
clone size: -
D gene: -
CDR3 DNA: TGTGCCAGCTCACCAAGGGACAACACAGATACGCAGTATTTT
CDR3 protein: CASSPRDNTDTQYF

J gene: TRBJ2-2
V gene: TRBV9
clone size: -
D gene: -
CDR3 DNA: TGTGCCAGCTCCGACGGTCTAGTTGGTGGGGAGCTGTTTTTT
CDR3 protein: CASSDGLVGGELFF

J gene: TRBJ2-1
V gene: TRBV6-1
clone size: -
D gene: -
CDR3 DNA: TGTGCCAGCAAGGGAGGGACAGGTTACAATGAGCAGTTCTTC
CDR3 protein: CASKGGTGYNEQFF

J gene: TRBJ1-1
V gene: TRBV29-1
clone size: -
D gene: -
CDR3 DNA: TGCAGCGTTGGAGGCAATGGCCTGAACACTGAAGCTTTCTTT
CDR3 protein: CSVGGNGLNTEAFF

J gene: TRBJ1-1
V gene: TRBV25-1
clone size: -
D gene: -
CDR3 DNA: TGTGCCAGCAGTGCACAGGCTCCTCACACTGAAGCTTTCTTT
CDR3 protein: CASSAQAPHTEAFF

J gene: TRBJ1-1
V gene: TRBV5-1
clone size: -
D gene: -
CDR3 DNA: TGCGCCAGCAGCTTGAACGGGGGTAACACTGAAGCTTTCTTT
CDR3 protein: CASSLNGGNTEAFF

J gene: TRBJ2-7
V gene: TRBV18
clone size: -
D gene: -
CDR3 DNA: TGTGCCAGCTCACCTGAATCTAGGCCCCTCTACGAGCAGTACTTC
CDR3 protein: CASSPESRPLYEQYF

J gene: TRBJ2-7
V gene: TRBV5-4
clone size: -
D gene: -
CDR3 DNA: TGTGCCAGCGCATACGGGTCCGCCTACGAGCAGTACTTC
CDR3 protein: CASAYGSAYEQYF

J gene: TRBJ2-1
V gene: TRBV18
clone size: -
D gene: -
CDR3 DNA: TGTGCCAGCTCACCAATAGCAGCAGGGGAGCAGTTCTTC
CDR3 protein: CASSPIAAGEQFF